These 21 T cell receptor beta chains share one sample of origin, sequenced in a study of blood T cell repertoires in COVID-19. Sequenced by immunoSEQ multiplex PCR; TCRdb stores in-frame clones only, minus some. The sample holds a few hundred thousand clones, around 90% seen once. The sample taken for sequencing was PBMCs or T cells enriched from blood (not recorded which). These receptors originate from a woman between 40 and 50 years old who had recovered from COVID-19.

This sequence joins TRBV7-2 and TRBJ1-2; 10 nucleotides line up with TRBD1. Germline values: CDR1 SGHTA, CDR2 FQGNSA. J lost 8 bases, V lost 4 bases, and 10 bases had no gene match. The CDR3 length is 15 residues. CDR3 bases: TGTGCCAGCAGCTCCGGACAGGGGGGTCAGAAAGGCTACACCTTC. Residues: CASSSGQGGQKGYTF.

The chain employs TRBV20-1 and TRBJ2-7, with 7 positions matching TRBD1. The V and J ends lost 5 bases and 12 bases, in that order; junction bases with no gene match: 7. Germline CDR1 reads DFQATT; CDR2 reads SNEGSKA (reference sequence). The CDR3 runs 10 residues. CDR3 sequence reads: CSAARDSLYF. The CDR3 nucleotides are TGCAGTGCTGCGAGGGACAGTCTGTACTTC.

V and J are TRBV19 and TRBJ2-1; possible D gene TRBD2, 6 bases. CDR1 and CDR2 from the germline V gene are LNHDA and SQIVND (reference sequence). The ends were cut back, 4 bases at V and 13 bases at J, with 17 bases in the middle. This CDR3 is 13 amino acids long. CDR3 in amino acids: CASSNPGLRLQFF. CDR3 sequence (DNA): TGTGCCAGTAGTAACCCGGGACTTCGCCTTCAGTTCTTC.

The chain joins TRBV5-1 to TRBJ2-1; D perhaps matches TRBD1 (5 bases). Trimming pared 1 base from V and 5 bases from J, leaving 10 bases between. The germline CDR1 and CDR2 sequences are SGHRS and YFSETQ. This CDR3 is 14 amino acids long. CDR3 DNA sequence: TGCGCCAGCAGCTTGAACAGACAGAACAATGAGCAGTTCTTC. The encoded protein is CASSLNRQNNEQFF. Supplemented by reference TRBV5-1 and TRBJ2-1, the full variable domain reads KAGVTQTPRYLIKTRGQQVTLSCSPISGHRSVSWYQQTPGQGLQFLFEYFSETQRNKGNFPGRFSGRQFSNSRSEMNVSTLELGDSALYLCASSLNRQNNEQFFGPGTRLTVL.

This chain connects TRBV29-1 to TRBJ1-2, with 10 bases identical to TRBD1. Germline values: CDR1 SQVTM, CDR2 ANQGSEA. This CDR3 region has 15 residues. J lost 2 bases, V lost 4 bases, and 7 bases had no gene match. The CDR3, as DNA: TGCAGCGTTGGGACAGGGGGAAGGACCAACTATGGCTACACCTTC. Translation gives CSVGTGGRTNYGYTF.

This clone was counted a few times. The chain couples TRBV9 to TRBJ2-7; the D gene is possibly TRBD1 (5 bases). The CDR3 loop spans 14 amino acids. From germline, CDR1 is SGDLS and CDR2 YYNGEE. The V end lost 4 bases, the J end lost 6 bases, and 17 bases lay between the germline ends. The DNA of the CDR3 is TGTGCCAGCAGCCAACTGCCTCAGGGTTCCGAGCAGTACTTC. Its protein product is CASSQLPQGSEQYF.

The chain recombines TRBV9 with TRBJ2-1, with D possibly TRBD1 on 6 matching bases. Germline V gene data show CDR1 as SGDLS and CDR2 as YYNGEE. This CDR3 has 18 amino acids. V was clipped by 4 bases and J by 2 bases, with 22 bases between them. The CDR3, as DNA: TGTGCCAGCAGCCTCCGTAGCCAGGGCAGGGGTCCCTACAATGAGCAGTTCTTC. This encodes CASSLRSQGRGPYNEQFF. The variable domain in full, with the rest retrieved from reference TRBV9 and TRBJ2-1, is DSGVTQTPKHLITATGQRVTLRCSPRSGDLSVYWYQQSLDQGLQFLIQYYNGEERAKGNILERFSAQQFPDLHSELNLSSLELGDSALYFCASSLRSQGRGPYNEQFFGPGTRLTVL.

The CDR3 DNA sequence: TGCGCCAGCAGCCTGGAATTAGCGGGGGGAGCCTACGAGCAGTACTTC. Translating gives CASSLELAGGAYEQYF. The gene calls are TRBV4-3 and TRBJ2-7; 10 nucleotides agree with TRBD2. CDR3 length: 16 residues. Per germline, CDR1 LGHNA and CDR2 YSLEER. With 4 bases clipped from V and 2 bases from J, the junction kept 8 bases outside the gene matches.

The chain is built from TRBV7-9 and TRBJ2-7; possibly TRBD2 for D (5 bases). Germline V gene sequence: CDR1 SEHNR, CDR2 FQNEAQ (reference sequence). V was trimmed by 5 bases and J by 0 bases, leaving 17 bases between them. The CDR3 consists of 16 residues. The CDR3 here is CASSATRTSGSYEQYF. DNA of the CDR3: TGTGCCAGCAGCGCGACCCGGACTTCTGGCTCCTACGAGCAGTACTTC.

The chain is built from TRBV10-3 and TRBJ2-3; 10 bases align to TRBD2. Trimming at V came to 8 bases and at J to 4 bases, leaving 12 bases not matched to a gene. This CDR3 spans 16 amino acids. Germline V CDR1 and CDR2: ENHRY, SYGVKD. This CDR3 reads CAIASGASGRADTQYF. The DNA of the CDR3 is TGTGCCATCGCCTCTGGGGCTAGCGGGAGAGCAGATACGCAGTATTTT.

The V call is TRBV5-1, the J call TRBJ1-6; D may be TRBD1 (6 bases). The V end was cut by 0 bases, the J end by 10 bases, with 14 bases between. Per germline, CDR1 SGHRS and CDR2 YFSETQ. The CDR3 contains 15 residues. The CDR3 sequence: CASSLVTGSLSPLHF. The CDR3 DNA reads as TGCGCCAGCAGCTTGGTCACAGGGAGCCTCTCACCCCTCCACTTT.

The J gene is TRBJ2-5, the V gene TRBV6-6; D perhaps matches TRBD1 (5 bases). Trimming shortened V by 8 bases and J by 6 bases, and 16 bases separated the two germline ends. CDR3 size: 13 residues. CDR1 is MNHNY, CDR2 SVGAGI, per germline (reference sequence). The CDR3 loop is CASLPAGAQTQYF. The CDR3 DNA is TGTGCCAGCCTCCCCGCTGGGGCGCAGACCCAGTACTTC.

This rearrangement joins TRBV16 to TRBJ2-5; D might be TRBD2 (5 bases). In germline, CDR1 is KGHSY, CDR2 FQNENV. The CDR3 runs 11 residues. The germline V and J ends were trimmed by 2 bases and 10 bases, with 8 bases remaining between them. DNA of the CDR3: TGTGCCAGCAGCCAAACCGGGAACCAGTACTTC. It translates to CASSQTGNQYF.

The rearrangement links TRBV3-1 (or the pseudogene TRBV3-2) to TRBJ2-7; 8 bases match TRBD2. With 5 bases clipped from V and 5 bases from J, the junction kept 8 bases outside the gene matches. CDR1 LGHDT and CDR2 YNNKEL come from the germline V gene (reference sequence). The CDR3 covers 14 residues. The CDR3 protein is CASSEREFVHEQYF. DNA for the CDR3: TGTGCCAGCAGCGAGCGGGAGTTTGTCCACGAGCAGTACTTC.

This chain connects TRBV5-1 to TRBJ2-2, with 7 bases aligning to TRBD1. CDR1 is SGHRS, CDR2 YFSETQ, per germline. V was pared by 4 bases and J by 1 base, with 7 bases of the junction left unmatched. The CDR3 runs to 16 residues. The CDR3 reads CASSLRDSKNTGELFF. DNA of the CDR3: TGCGCCAGCAGCCTCCGGGACAGCAAGAACACCGGGGAGCTGTTTTTT.

The chain links TRBV6-5 to TRBJ2-7; tentative D call: TRBD2 (6 bases). V was pared by 10 bases and J by 2 bases, with 15 bases between. The CDR3 spans 13 residues. Per germline, CDR1 MNHEY and CDR2 SVGAGI. DNA for the CDR3: TGTGCCACCATCGGGGAGGCCCCCTACGAGCAGTACTTC. This gives the protein CATIGEAPYEQYF.

The CDR3 reads CASSQGGEGGTDTQYF. Written as DNA, the CDR3 is TGCGCCAGCAGCCAAGGAGGTGAGGGAGGGACAGATACGCAGTATTTT. The V call is TRBV4-1, the J call TRBJ2-3; 7 bases fit TRBD2. Germline assignment: CDR1 MGHRA and CDR2 YSYEKL. There are 16 residues in the CDR3. J was trimmed by 3 bases and V by 1 base; bases with no gene match: 7.

There are a few counts of this clone. The chain uses TRBV5-1 and TRBJ1-1; TRBD1 agrees at 7 bases. CDR3 size: 15 residues. Trimming removed 4 bases from V and 0 bases from J; junction bases left unmatched: 6. CDR1 is SGHRS, CDR2 YFSETQ, per germline. CDR3 DNA sequence: TGCGCCAGCAGCCCTGAGACAGGGCTGAACACTGAAGCTTTCTTT. Protein: CASSPETGLNTEAFF.

In this sample, this clone turned up once. The chain has TRBV19 and TRBJ2-5; D possibly corresponds to TRBD2 (6 bases). The germline CDR1 and CDR2 sequences are LNHDA and SQIVND (reference sequence). The CDR3 has 11 amino acids. The V gene lost 5 bases and the J gene lost 5 bases, with 6 bases spanning the gap. The CDR3 nucleotides read TGTGCCAGTAGTCGGGGGGAGACCCAGTACTTC. As protein: CASSRGETQYF.

The chain couples TRBV28 to TRBJ2-7; weak D call: TRBD2 (6 bases). The germline V and J ends were trimmed by 3 bases and 4 bases, with 13 bases remaining between them. Germline CDR1 and CDR2: MDHEN and SYDVKM. The CDR3 sequence is 14 residues long. CDR3 nucleotide sequence: TGTGCCAGCAGTTTGGGGGGAAACCGATACGAGCAGTACTTC. Its protein is CASSLGGNRYEQYF.

The chain couples TRBV14 to TRBJ2-4, with D perhaps matching TRBD1 (5 bases). This CDR3 region has 21 residues. The germline V gene encodes CDR1 SGHDN and CDR2 FVKESK. V dropped 0 bases and J dropped 3 bases, with 27 bases sitting between them. Here the CDR3 reads CASSQDRSLPGLVRGKNIQYF. The DNA of the CDR3 is TGTGCCAGCAGCCAAGATCGAAGTCTCCCCGGTTTGGTAAGGGGCAAAAACATTCAGTACTTC.